These 14 T cell receptor beta chains came from one sample sequenced in a study of blood T cell repertoires in COVID-19. Libraries were prepared by immunoSEQ multiplex PCR; TCRdb keeps only in-frame clonotypes and omits some of them. Among a few hundred thousand clones listed, about 85% were seen once. The sequenced material came from peripheral blood. The receptor set was obtained from a man aged 18 to 29 with active or convalescent COVID-19.

This chain uses TRBV30 with TRBJ1-2; D not resolved. V shed 5 bases and J shed 8 bases, with 15 bases lying between them. The germline V gene has CDR1 GTSNPN and CDR2 SVGIG (reference sequence). The CDR3 length is 12 residues. The CDR3 region is CAWESVLRGYTF. The CDR3 nucleotides are TGTGCCTGGGAGTCGGTCCTGCGCGGCTACACCTTC.

The DNA of the CDR3 is TGTGCCAGCAGCCCCCAAGGGGGCGTCACTGAAGCTTTCTTT. Its translation is CASSPQGGVTEAFF. V gene TRBV7-3 combines with J gene TRBJ1-1; 7 bases agree with TRBD1. V shed 5 bases, J shed 4 bases, and the junction held 7 bases outside the gene matches. CDR1 is SGHTA, CDR2 FQGTGA, per germline. The CDR3 covers 14 residues.

The chain employs TRBV4-3 and TRBJ2-1, with 7 bases matching TRBD2. After removal of 2 bases from V and 7 bases from J, the junction contained 11 bases not matched to a gene. CDR1 and CDR2 (germline): LGHNA, YSLEER. The CDR3 consists of 16 residues. CDR3 loop: CASSQRLAAGGNEQFF. The CDR3, as DNA: TGCGCCAGCAGCCAAAGACTAGCAGCCGGTGGGAATGAGCAGTTCTTC.

The CDR3 coding sequence is TGTGCCAGCAGCCCCAGCGGGGGGAGGTCCAATGAGCAGTTCTTC. Translation: CASSPSGGRSNEQFF. The chain uses TRBV5-4 and TRBJ2-1, with 9 bases that match TRBD2. J gave up 6 bases and V 4 bases, and 8 bases lay outside the gene matches. The CDR3 totals 15 residues. Germline V gene sequence: CDR1 SGHNT, CDR2 YYREEE (reference sequence).

The gene calls are TRBV23-1 and TRBJ1-5; no definite D call. TRBV23-1 is an ORF, with its function uncertain. Trimming pared 3 bases from V and 0 bases from J, leaving 9 bases between. The CDR3 covers 15 residues. Written as DNA, the CDR3 is TGCGCCAGCAGTCAGAGGGAGCGTAGCAATCAGCCCCAGCATTTT. Translation: CASSQRERSNQPQHF.

The chain uses TRBV3-1 (or the pseudogene TRBV3-2) and TRBJ1-2, with unresolved D. Between the trimmed V and J ends, which lost 0 bases and 0 bases, there was a span of 8 bases. The germline V gene has CDR1 LGHDT and CDR2 YNNKEL (reference sequence). There are 15 residues in the CDR3. This CDR3 is CASSQESLSNYGYTF. The CDR3 bases are TGTGCCAGCAGCCAAGAATCTCTTTCTAACTATGGCTACACCTTC.

The chain uses TRBV2 and TRBJ2-2; 9 positions match TRBD1. CDR1 is SNHLY, CDR2 FYNNEI, per germline. V dropped 3 bases and J dropped 6; count of bases not matched to a gene: 11. CDR3 length: 17 amino acids. The CDR3 region is CASSEVNRGLWAGELFF. The CDR3 DNA reads as TGTGCCAGCAGTGAGGTTAACAGGGGGCTTTGGGCCGGGGAGCTGTTTTTT.

The rearrangement joins TRBV5-1 to TRBJ2-5; 10 nucleotides align to TRBD2. J gave up 5 bases and V 6 bases, and 16 bases lay outside the gene matches. CDR3 length equals 17 residues. Germline values: CDR1 SGHRS, CDR2 YFSETQ. The CDR3: CASTINSGGAAAETQYF. The CDR3 DNA is TGCGCCAGCACCATTAACAGCGGGGGGGCCGCCGCGGAGACCCAGTACTTC. Together with reference TRBV5-1 and TRBJ2-5, the CDR3 gives the full variable domain: KAGVTQTPRYLIKTRGQQVTLSCSPISGHRSVSWYQQTPGQGLQFLFEYFSETQRNKGNFPGRFSGRQFSNSRSEMNVSTLELGDSALYLCASTINSGGAAAETQYFGPGTRLLVL.

J is TRBJ2-2 and V is TRBV18, with 10 positions matching TRBD1. CDR3 length: 16 amino acids. V was pared by 5 bases and J by 4 bases, with 7 bases of the junction left unmatched. Germline lookup yields CDR1 KGHSH and CDR2 LQKENI. The CDR3, as DNA: TGTGCCAGCTCATTGGAGACAGGGGGCACCACCGGGGAGCTGTTTTTT. It specifies CASSLETGGTTGELFF.

This clone was picked up a small number of times. The chain links TRBV9 to TRBJ2-6; TRBD2 matches at 12 bases. Germline V gene data show CDR1 as SGDLS and CDR2 as YYNGEE. This CDR3 region has 18 residues. With V trimmed by 3 bases and J by 4 bases, 8 bases remained unmatched. The CDR3: CASSDPGLAGLGANVLTF. Written as DNA, the CDR3 is TGTGCCAGCAGCGATCCGGGACTAGCGGGTCTCGGGGCCAACGTCCTGACTTTC.

About this clone: A much larger clone differs from this one at a single base, so this may be a read error. Other nucleotide sequences from this sample produce the same CDR3. This chain uses TRBV6-2 or TRBV6-3 with TRBJ2-7, with a weak D call TRBD1 (5 bases). CDR1 and CDR2 from the germline V gene are MNHEY and SVGEGT. The CDR3 is made up of 13 amino acids. V was trimmed by 2 bases and J by 1 base, leaving 6 bases between them. The CDR3 sequence is CASSYDSSYEQYF. The CDR3 nucleotides read TGTGCCAGCAGTTACGACAGTTCCTACGAGCAGTACTTC.

The chain employs TRBV3-1 (or the pseudogene TRBV3-2) and TRBJ2-7, with D possibly TRBD2 on 5 matching bases. Germline CDR1 LGHDT, CDR2 YNNKEL (reference sequence). Trimming removed 1 base at V and 1 base at J, with 11 bases between. The CDR3 runs to 15 residues. The CDR3 nucleotides are TGTGCCAGCAGCCAAGTCGGACTGAGTTCCTACGAGCAGTACTTC. It yields the protein CASSQVGLSSYEQYF.

V is TRBV28 and J is TRBJ1-1; TRBD1 matches 10 bases. V was clipped by 6 bases and J by 0 bases; unmatched bases: 10. The CDR3 spans 17 residues. The V gene's germline CDR1 is MDHEN and CDR2 SYDVKM. CDR3 nucleotides: TGTGCCAGCAGCCCGTTGGGACAGGGGTCTGTGAACACTGAAGCTTTCTTT. Translating it yields CASSPLGQGSVNTEAFF.

This clone was observed a single time. This rearrangement joins TRBV18 to TRBJ1-5, with a possible D match to TRBD1 (6 bases). Germline V CDR1 and CDR2: KGHSH, LQKENI. Trimming left V 6 bases short and J 4 bases short, with 16 bases between. This CDR3 is built from 15 residues. The CDR3 region has the DNA TGTGCCAGCTCGTCTTCAGGGGTGCAAAATCAGCCCCAGCATTTT. Encoded protein: CASSSSGVQNQPQHF.